These T cell receptor beta chains were read from a single sample in a study of control samples from healthy donors and cancer patients. Some clones are missing from TCRdb's copy, which holds only in-frame ones; the method was immunoSEQ multiplex PCR. The data hold about 98,000 clones, with about 80% observed a single time. What was sequenced was blood. These TCRs come from a woman in her twenties or thirties in good health. Both conserved end residues are trimmed from each CDR3.

j_gene | v_gene | CDR3aa
TRBJ1-1 | TRBV27 | ASTIDRTEAF
TRBJ1-1 | TRBV24-1 | ATSERGKRAF
TRBJ1-2 | TRBV5-6 | ASSLEGGRFYGYT
TRBJ1-5 | TRBV6-5 | ASSYRGNQPQH
TRBJ1-1 | TRBV19 | ASNRRTEAF
TRBJ2-7 | TRBV6-5 | ASSRDTLGMYEQY
TRBJ1-4 | TRBV19 | ASSIMGRRKTNEKLF
TRBJ2-7 | TRBV6-2/TRBV6-3 | ASSYRRGGYEQY
TRBJ1-4 | TRBV11-2 | ASSRGQGISEKLF
TRBJ2-5 | TRBV18 | ASSPRATGGRETQY
TRBJ2-1 | TRBV11-2 | ASGGQGAPNEQF
TRBJ1-1 | TRBV30 | AGSQNTEAF
TRBJ2-3 | TRBV5-1 | ASSEDLATQY
TRBJ1-2 | TRBV6-5 | ASSSRGRGNGYT
TRBJ2-2 | TRBV4-3 | ASSTGAANTGELF
TRBJ2-3 | TRBV4-3 | ASSQNRGRDTQY
TRBJ2-3 | TRBV4-1 | ASSQGSKGGDTQY
TRBJ2-1 | TRBV9 | ASSKAGGSNEQF
TRBJ1-1 | TRBV5-5 | ASSLHPADRATEAF
TRBJ2-3 | TRBV20-1 | SASLGGTDTQY
TRBJ1-1 | TRBV18 | ASSPRTGGATEAF
TRBJ1-1 | TRBV6-9 | ASSSPEEGFPEAF
TRBJ2-2 | TRBV30 | AWRRDRPPGELF
TRBJ1-2 | TRBV5-1 | ASSLEGYDGYT
TRBJ2-3 | TRBV9 | ASSVGRADTQY
TRBJ2-7 | TRBV30 | AWSFTGLLSYEQY
TRBJ2-3 | TRBV6-5 | ASSKQGGAQY
TRBJ1-2 | TRBV5-4 | ASSFDTGASYT
TRBJ1-3 | TRBV7-2 | ASSLSSPSGNTIY
TRBJ2-7 | TRBV29-1 | SAGPQGTVEQY
TRBJ2-7 | TRBV12-2 | ASRLSEQGAYEQY
TRBJ2-2 | TRBV19 | ASTIGGNTGELF
TRBJ2-7 | TRBV18 | ASSRRDRVTYEQY
TRBJ1-1 | TRBV4-3 | ASSQGGETEAF
TRBJ2-7 | TRBV4-3 | ASSQGPGQASEQY
TRBJ1-5 | TRBV27 | ASSLMGGLSNQPQH
TRBJ1-2 | TRBV5-4 | ASRDPGQGVGYT
TRBJ2-2 | TRBV7-8 | ASSSMGESGELF
TRBJ2-1 | TRBV11-2 | ASSFRESDEQF
TRBJ2-1 | TRBV5-6 | ASSSTGLAGDNEQF
TRBJ1-2 | TRBV10-3 | AISELELSPKFLYGYT
TRBJ1-2 | TRBV6-5 | ASSSDRGPKN
TRBJ1-4 | TRBV5-6 | ASSLGTGREKLF
TRBJ2-5 | TRBV29-1 | SVENRVETQY
TRBJ2-3 | TRBV5-4 | ASSSAGLTDTQY
TRBJ2-4 | TRBV3-1/TRBV3-2 | ASSPGTRNIQY
TRBJ1-5 | TRBV12-3/TRBV12-4 | ASNQGGWRPQH
TRBJ2-1 | TRBV11-2 | ASSTIFRGGRHEQF
TRBJ1-6 | TRBV4-3 | ASSQTAQGQGHNSPLH
TRBJ1-1 | TRBV6-6 | ASSYVTPDAEAF
TRBJ1-4 | TRBV30 | AWEHPAGAGNEKLF
TRBJ1-6 | TRBV3-1/TRBV3-2 | ASSQVLGTDHNSPLH
TRBJ1-1 | TRBV7-8 | ASSLGARRGTEAF
TRBJ1-5 | TRBV19 | ASSILDQPQH
TRBJ2-7 | TRBV5-1 | ASSLGTAGSYEQY
TRBJ1-2 | TRBV20-1 | SASPGQNKYGYT
TRBJ1-2 | TRBV19 | ASTGDRPNYGYT
TRBJ2-1 | TRBV5-1 | ASSLETGALYNEQF
TRBJ2-1 | TRBV29-1 | SVESLALLINEQF